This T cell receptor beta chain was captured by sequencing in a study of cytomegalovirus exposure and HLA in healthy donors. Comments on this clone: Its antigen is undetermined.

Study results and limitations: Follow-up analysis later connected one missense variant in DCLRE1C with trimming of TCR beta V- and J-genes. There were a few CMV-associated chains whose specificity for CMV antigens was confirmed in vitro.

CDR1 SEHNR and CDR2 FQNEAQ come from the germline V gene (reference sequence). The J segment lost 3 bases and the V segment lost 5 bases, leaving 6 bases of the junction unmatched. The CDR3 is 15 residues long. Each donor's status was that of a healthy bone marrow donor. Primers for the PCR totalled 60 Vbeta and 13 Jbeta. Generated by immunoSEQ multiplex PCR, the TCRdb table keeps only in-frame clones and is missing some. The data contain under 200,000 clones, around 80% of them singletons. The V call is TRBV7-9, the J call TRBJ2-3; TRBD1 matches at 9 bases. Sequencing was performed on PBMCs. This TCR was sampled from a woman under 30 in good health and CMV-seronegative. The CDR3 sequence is CASSRGQGRTDTQYF. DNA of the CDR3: TGTGCCAGCAGCCGCGGACAGGGGAGGACAGATACGCAGTATTTT.